One sample yielded the 22 T cell receptor beta chains listed below, sequenced in a study of blood T cell repertoires in COVID-19. Clones were sequenced by immunoSEQ multiplex PCR, and TCRdb holds only the in-frame ones, with some missing. The sample consists of about 220,000 clones, about 80% of them appearing once. The source material was PBMCs or T cells enriched from blood (not recorded which). These receptors originate from a woman aged 50 to 60 who had been exposed to COVID-19.

V and J are TRBV7-6 and TRBJ2-7; a weak D match, TRBD1 (6 bases). Trimming shortened V by 2 bases and J by 7 bases, and 15 bases separated the two germline ends. Germline loops: CDR1 SGHVS, CDR2 FNYEAQ. This CDR3 is 14 amino acids long. This CDR3 is CASSLRHTGKEQYF. CDR3 DNA sequence: TGTGCCAGCAGCTTAAGGCACACAGGGAAGGAGCAGTACTTC. Supplemented by reference TRBV7-6 and TRBJ2-7, the full variable domain reads GAGVSQSPRYKVTKRGQDVALRCDPISGHVSLYWYRQALGQGPEFLTYFNYEAQQDKSGLPNDRFSAERPEGSISTLTIQRTEQRDSAMYRCASSLRHTGKEQYFGPGTRLTVT.

The chain carries TRBV10-2 and TRBJ1-1, with a tentative D call TRBD1 (6 bases). The ends were cut back, 8 bases at V and 5 bases at J, with 18 bases in the middle. Germline CDR1 WSHSY, CDR2 SAAADI. The CDR3 covers 14 residues. The CDR3 nucleotides are TGCGCCAGCGGACTGGGGGCCGTAGGGACTGAAGCTTTCTTT. Translation: CASGLGAVGTEAFF.

This clone was found once. The chain carries TRBV10-3 and TRBJ2-7; 10 bases agree with TRBD1. CDR1 and CDR2 (germline): ENHRY, SYGVKD. The V segment lost 2 bases and the J segment 2 bases; nucleotides outside the gene matches: 6. The CDR3 is 16 amino acids. The CDR3 sequence is CAISEPGTGETYEQYF. CDR3 DNA: TGTGCCATCAGTGAGCCCGGGACAGGGGAAACCTACGAGCAGTACTTC.

In its sample, this clone was seen once. The V gene is TRBV19, the J gene TRBJ1-2, with D unresolved. V lost 6 bases and J 6 bases, leaving 14 bases between the germline ends. The CDR3 consists of 13 residues. Looked up from germline, CDR1 is LNHDA and CDR2 is SQIVND (reference sequence). CDR3: CASSREGIDGYTF. The CDR3 nucleotides read TGTGCCAGTAGCCGGGAAGGGATTGATGGCTACACCTTC.

V gene TRBV14 combines with J gene TRBJ1-4; 11 nucleotides match TRBD1. The CDR3 loop spans 16 amino acids. V shed 2 bases, J shed 8 bases, and the junction held 7 bases outside the gene matches. Germline values: CDR1 SGHDN, CDR2 FVKESK. This chain's CDR3 is CASSQLPGTGGEKLFF. CDR3 DNA sequence: TGTGCCAGCAGCCAACTCCCCGGGACAGGGGGGGAAAAACTGTTTTTT.

This sequence joins TRBV6-5 and TRBJ1-2; 7 bases align to TRBD1. CDR1 and CDR2 from the germline V gene are MNHEY and SVGAGI. CDR3 size: 14 residues. The V segment lost 6 bases and the J segment 5 bases; nucleotides outside the gene matches: 9. The CDR3 nucleotides read TGTGCCAGCAGAACGACAGGGACCACATATGGCTACACCTTC. Translating gives CASRTTGTTYGYTF.

This clone appeared many times. This sequence joins TRBV7-9 and TRBJ2-7; D not certain. This CDR3 is built from 14 residues. Trimming pared 1 base from V and 6 bases from J, leaving 13 bases between. Germline CDR1 and CDR2: SEHNR and FQNEAQ (reference sequence). CDR3 nucleotide sequence: TGTGCCAGCAGCTTAGGAGACACCCGCCTCGAGCAGTACTTC. The encoded protein is CASSLGDTRLEQYF.

Written as DNA, the CDR3 is TGTGCCAGCTCCCTCGGGGGGAAGAACACTGAAGCTTTCTTT. Its protein product is CASSLGGKNTEAFF. This chain uses TRBV18 with TRBJ1-1, with TRBD1 as a possible D gene (5 bases). This CDR3 has 14 residues. V was cut by 6 bases and J by 1 base, with 12 bases left in between. CDR1 and CDR2 from the germline V gene are KGHSH and LQKENI.

J is TRBJ1-1 and V is TRBV9; D gene unclear. CDR1 and CDR2 from the germline V gene are SGDLS and YYNGEE. There are 13 residues in the CDR3. Trimming removed 0 bases from V and 3 bases from J, with 6 bases in between. CDR3 DNA sequence: TGTGCCAGCAGCGTAGATGCGGACACTGAAGCTTTCTTT. This encodes CASSVDADTEAFF.

This clone occurred once. This chain joins TRBV12-3 or TRBV12-4 and TRBJ1-5, with 7 bases aligning to TRBD1. Losses at the gene ends were 9 bases for V and 3 bases for J; bases not matched to a gene: 2. CDR3 length equals 12 residues. CDR3 DNA: TGTGCCAGTCAGGGGGACAATCAGCCCCAGCATTTT. It encodes CASQGDNQPQHF.

Concerning this clone: In the same sample, other DNA sequences code for this CDR3. V is TRBV28 and J is TRBJ1-1, with D unclear. V lost 3 bases and J 5 bases, leaving 10 bases between the germline ends. The V gene's germline CDR1 is MDHEN and CDR2 SYDVKM. The CDR3 is 13 residues long. The CDR3 DNA reads as TGTGCCAGCAGTTTGGGCGGGTGGACTGAAGCTTTCTTT. Translation: CASSLGGWTEAFF.

This rearrangement joins TRBV28 to TRBJ1-1, with TRBD1 matching over 7 bases. There are 17 residues in the CDR3. V dropped 4 bases and J dropped 2; count of bases not matched to a gene: 13. In germline, CDR1 is MDHEN, CDR2 SYDVKM. The CDR3 is CASSSPENRGFNTEAFF. CDR3 nucleotide sequence: TGTGCCAGCAGTTCGCCCGAAAACAGGGGATTCAACACTGAAGCTTTCTTT.

The rearrangement links TRBV7-3 to TRBJ2-1; TRBD1 is a possible D gene (6 bases). V lost 2 bases and J lost 6, with 17 bases in between. Germline values: CDR1 SGHTA, CDR2 FQGTGA. This CDR3 spans 16 amino acids. The CDR3 DNA reads as TGTGCCAGCAGCTTATTACGTCGTGTAGGGGGCAATGAGCAGTTCTTC. It translates to CASSLLRRVGGNEQFF.

The V call is TRBV6-4, the J call TRBJ2-2, with D perhaps TRBD2 (5 bases). The CDR3 has 13 amino acids. Germline V gene data show CDR1 as MRHNA and CDR2 as SNTAGT. Trimming pared 6 bases from V and 3 bases from J, leaving 8 bases between. The CDR3 DNA sequence: TGTGCCAGCAGCGGACTGTACACCGGGGAGCTGTTTTTT. The encoded protein is CASSGLYTGELFF.

The chain employs TRBV13 and TRBJ2-1; D is uncertain. The CDR3 contains 14 residues. Germline CDR1 PRHDT, CDR2 FYEKMQ (reference sequence). Trimming stripped 0 bases from V and 9 bases from J, with 12 bases between. The DNA for the CDR3 is TGTGCCAGCAGCTTAGGGGGCCGGCTATCTGAGCAGTTCTTC. Encoded protein: CASSLGGRLSEQFF.

The J gene is TRBJ1-5, the V gene TRBV9, with 8 bases identical to TRBD1. There are 18 residues in the CDR3. With V trimmed by 3 bases and J by 3 bases, 14 bases remained unmatched. In germline, CDR1 is SGDLS, CDR2 YYNGEE. In DNA form, the CDR3 reads TGTGCCAGCAGCGCCCGGGACAGGCTAAACCAAACCAATCAGCCCCAGCATTTT. Amino acids: CASSARDRLNQTNQPQHF.

This chain uses TRBV10-2 with TRBJ2-7; possibly TRBD2 for D (6 bases). Germline values: CDR1 WSHSY, CDR2 SAAADI. This CDR3 comprises 15 residues. V lost 8 bases and J lost 0, with 17 bases in between. As DNA, the CDR3 is TGCGCCAGCGGGGACGCGCGGGGACGCTCCTACGAGCAGTACTTC. Amino acid sequence: CASGDARGRSYEQYF.

The genes are TRBV7-3 and TRBJ2-6; a possible D gene is TRBD1 (6 bases). Looked up from germline, CDR1 is SGHTA and CDR2 is FQGTGA. Trimming removed 5 bases at V and 2 bases at J, with 13 bases between. This CDR3 has 16 amino acids. Here the CDR3 reads CASSSLTGTGANVLTF. The CDR3 coding sequence is TGTGCCAGCAGCAGCTTAACAGGGACTGGGGCCAACGTCCTGACTTTC.

This sequence joins TRBV19 and TRBJ1-1; D is perhaps TRBD1 (6 bases). The CDR3 runs 14 residues. The V end lost 5 bases, the J end lost 7 bases, and 17 bases lay between the germline ends. Germline V gene sequence: CDR1 LNHDA, CDR2 SQIVND (reference sequence). The CDR3 spells CASSPLGASYEAFF. The CDR3 DNA follows: TGTGCCAGTAGTCCTCTGGGGGCGAGCTATGAAGCTTTCTTT. The full variable domain, in which reference TRBV19 and TRBJ1-1 provide the parts outside the CDR3, is DGGITQSPKYLFRKEGQNVTLSCEQNLNHDAMYWYRQDPGQGLRLIYYSQIVNDFQKGDIAEGYSVSREKKESFPLTVTSAQKNPTAFYLCASSPLGASYEAFFGQGTRLTVV.

The CDR3 DNA reads as TGCGCCAGCACCCCATCCCCAGGGGACTATGGCTACACCTTC. Encoded protein: CASTPSPGDYGYTF. The V gene is TRBV5-1, the J gene TRBJ1-2, with D possibly TRBD1 on 6 matching bases. This CDR3 comprises 14 residues. Trimming removed 6 bases at V and 3 bases at J, with 15 bases between. Germline CDR1 and CDR2: SGHRS and YFSETQ.

The gene calls are TRBV7-9 and TRBJ2-1; possibly TRBD1 for D (6 bases). CDR3 length: 16 residues. Trimming shortened V by 4 bases and J by 6 bases, and 19 bases separated the two germline ends. The V gene's germline CDR1 is SEHNR and CDR2 FQNEAQ (reference sequence). The CDR3 spells CASSSLRGQTSNEQFF. The CDR3, as DNA: TGTGCCAGCAGCTCCCTTCGCGGACAGACCTCCAATGAGCAGTTCTTC.

This sequence joins TRBV7-2 and TRBJ2-2; 8 bases map to TRBD2. Per the germline V gene, CDR1 is SGHTA and CDR2 is FQGNSA. The CDR3 contains 16 residues. Unmatched junction bases numbered 7, after V lost 6 bases and J lost 1 base. CDR3 DNA: TGTGCCAGCAGGAGACCGGGACTAGGGAACACCGGGGAGCTGTTTTTT. Translating gives CASRRPGLGNTGELFF.